The TCR beta chain described here comes from a study of cytotoxic CD8 clonotypes in ibrutinib-treated CLL. The V gene lost 6 bases and the J gene lost 1 base, with 9 bases spanning the gap. This CDR3 has 13 amino acids. Germline V gene sequence: CDR1 SNHLY, CDR2 FYNNEI. Libraries were prepared by immunoSEQ multiplex PCR; TCRdb keeps only in-frame clonotypes and omits some of them. The sample records over 150,000 clones, around 84% being singletons. Overall study findings and caveats: Sampling times (in sustained-remission versus progressing patients) were not the same. Rare overall, public clonotypes shrank or held steady under therapy. A rise in clonality was seen at ibrutinib response, and a fall back toward baseline was seen at progression.

With regard to this clone: Its antigen is unknown.

Libraries of TCR beta were made from roughly 2.2 micrograms of genomic DNA that came from cryopreserved PBMCs. The sequences come from PBMCs, collected after 12 months of ibrutinib treatment. The TCR comes from a human donor with chronic lymphocytic leukemia. The chain links TRBV2 to TRBJ1-1; D not resolved. The CDR3 reads CASRTDWNTEAFF. The CDR3 region has the DNA TGTGCCAGCAGGACTGACTGGAACACTGAAGCTTTCTTT.